Listed below are T cell receptor beta chains from one sample, sequenced in a study of early T cells in non-severe SARS-CoV-2 infection. TCRdb reanalysed the 5' RACE reads using MiXCR and keeps one entry per CDR3 protein. The table includes 85,000 to 90,000 distinct CDR3 sequences, around 15% detected once. Sequenced input: whole blood. These receptors all stem from an adult who was a healthcare worker with PCR-confirmed SARS-CoV-2 infection or an uninfected control (not recorded which). The CDR3 runs from the conserved cysteine through the conserved F or W. The order of the fields is J gene, CDR3 length, clone size, D gene, V gene, CDR3 DNA, CDR3 protein. A D gene is named only where the DNA matches it firmly. Expanded clones get a size class; other rows say once, few or many, or leave the size out.

TRBJ2-5 | 16 | . | TRBD2 | TRBV4-2 | TGTGCCAGCAGCCAAGACCCAGCGGGGGTTCAAGAGACCCAGTACTTC | CASSQDPAGVQETQYF
TRBJ2-3 | 16 | . | TRBD2 | TRBV6-5 | TGTGCCAGCAGTTCTGGACTAGCGGGGCACACAGATACGCAGTATTTT | CASSSGLAGHTDTQYF
TRBJ1-1 | 11 | few | . | TRBV30 | TGTGCCTGGGGACAGAACACTGAAGCTTTCTTT | CAWGQNTEAFF
TRBJ2-3 | 16 | many | . | TRBV7-6 | TGTGCCAGCAGCTTAAGCTCCAGCGAGGGGGCAGATACGCAGTATTTT | CASSLSSSEGADTQYF
TRBJ2-2 | 14 | few | . | TRBV6-2/TRBV6-3 | TGTGCCAGCAGTTCTGGGACTTTCACCGGGGAGCTGTTTTTT | CASSSGTFTGELFF
TRBJ2-1 | 12 | many | TRBD1 | TRBV5-6 | TGTGCCAGCAGCAAGGACAGGGATGAGCAGTTCTTC | CASSKDRDEQFF
TRBJ2-2 | 13 | . | . | TRBV7-7 | TGTGCTAGCAGCTTAAGAAACACCGGGGAGCTGTTTTTT | CASSLRNTGELFF
TRBJ1-2 | 16 | . | . | TRBV6-5 | TGTGCCAGCAGTTACTCGATGCAGGGGATGGGCTATGGCTACACCTTC | CASSYSMQGMGYGYTF
TRBJ2-1 | 11 | . | . | TRBV20-1 | TGCAGTGCTAGAGGGATGAATGAGCAGTTCTTC | CSARGMNEQFF
TRBJ1-2 | 16 | few | TRBD1 | TRBV6-2/TRBV6-3 | TGTGCCAGCACCGCAGGGGGTTCAGACGGGACCTATGGCTACACCTTC | CASTAGGSDGTYGYTF
TRBJ2-7 | 14 | few | . | TRBV10-1 | TGCGCCAGCAGTGACAGGAAGCCTCCCTACGAGCAGTACTTC | CASSDRKPPYEQYF
TRBJ2-3 | 13 | few | . | TRBV29-1 | TGCAGCGTTGATCAGTCTAGCACAGATACGCAGTATTTT | CSVDQSSTDTQYF
TRBJ2-3 | 12 | many | . | TRBV11-2 | TGTGCCAGCAGCCGAAAAGGGGATACGCAGTATTTT | CASSRKGDTQYF
TRBJ1-4 | 15 | . | . | TRBV7-2 | TGTGCCAGCAGACATCACAGGAGAACTAATGAAAAACTGTTTTTT | CASRHHRRTNEKLFF
TRBJ1-4 | 13 | . | . | TRBV12-3/TRBV12-4 | TGTGCCACATACGGGGTAATTAGTGAAAAACTGTTTTTT | CATYGVISEKLFF
TRBJ2-2 | 14 | . | . | TRBV5-1 | TGCGCCAGCAGCAATGTCAGGGACACCGGGGAGCTGTTTTTT | CASSNVRDTGELFF
TRBJ2-7 | 14 | . | . | TRBV6-2/TRBV6-3 | TGTGCCAGCAGTTATCCGGGTTCGATGGACGAGCAGTACTTC | CASSYPGSMDEQYF
TRBJ1-1 | 13 | few | TRBD1 | TRBV29-1 | TGCAGCGGGGCTGGGACAGGTGTCACTGAAGCTTTCTTT | CSGAGTGVTEAFF
TRBJ1-1 | 15 | . | . | TRBV10-2 | TGCGCCAGCAGTGAGTCCCGCGGGCTGGGTACTGAAGCTTTCTTT | CASSESRGLGTEAFF
TRBJ1-2 | 14 | . | . | TRBV5-4 | TGTGCCAGCAGTGGGAAACAGGCACTTGACGGCTACACCTTC | CASSGKQALDGYTF
TRBJ1-1 | 15 | . | TRBD1 | TRBV20-1 | TGCAGTGCTAGAGCAATTACAGGGGGAAACACTGAAGCTTTCTTT | CSARAITGGNTEAFF
TRBJ2-5 | 12 | few | . | TRBV27 | TGTGCCAGCAGTCGAACACAAGAGACCCAGTACTTC | CASSRTQETQYF
TRBJ2-5 | 15 | . | . | TRBV20-1 | TGCAGTGCCCAACCCCTAACAGCCTCCCAAGAGACCCAGTACTTC | CSAQPLTASQETQYF
TRBJ2-3 | 14 | many | . | TRBV20-1 | TGCAGTGCTGGCGTGGGCCCTAGCACAGATACGCAGTATTTT | CSAGVGPSTDTQYF
TRBJ2-5 | 13 | few | TRBD2 | TRBV20-1 | TGCAGTGCTATCGGGACTAGCCAAGAGACCCAGTACTTC | CSAIGTSQETQYF
TRBJ1-4 | 12 | . | . | TRBV28 | TGTGCCAGCTTGGGCCCGAGGGGAAAACTGTTTTTT | CASLGPRGKLFF
TRBJ1-5 | 14 | many | . | TRBV27 | TGTGCCAGCAGTTTTCGGGGAATGGGGCAGCCCCAGCATTTT | CASSFRGMGQPQHF
TRBJ2-3 | 14 | . | . | TRBV20-1 | TGCAGTGCTAGGGTTTTTGGGTTTTTTGATACGCAGTATTTT | CSARVFGFFDTQYF
TRBJ2-1 | 14 | . | . | TRBV30 | TGTGCCTGGAGTGCATACACCGGATCTAATGAGCAGTTCTTC | CAWSAYTGSNEQFF
TRBJ1-5 | 16 | few | TRBD1 | TRBV18 | TGTGCCAGCTCACCGATACAGGGGGCCAGCAATCAGCCCCAGCATTTT | CASSPIQGASNQPQHF
TRBJ2-3 | 14 | . | TRBD1 | TRBV6-5 | TGTGCCAGCAGTTACGGGGACAGGGGATATACGCAGTATTTT | CASSYGDRGYTQYF
TRBJ2-1 | 12 | few | TRBD1 | TRBV19 | TGTGCCAGTAGTGCCGCCGACAGGGAAAATTCCTTC | CASSAADRENSF
TRBJ1-2 | 13 | few | . | TRBV10-1 | TGCGCCAGCAGTGAGACACGTAACTATGGCTACACCTTC | CASSETRNYGYTF
TRBJ2-7 | 12 | . | TRBD1 | TRBV28 | TGTGCCAGCAGTGGAAGACAGGGGGAGCAGTACTTC | CASSGRQGEQYF
TRBJ2-3 | 12 | . | . | TRBV29-1 | TGCAGCGTTTGGGGTGTCACAGATACGCAGTATTTT | CSVWGVTDTQYF
TRBJ1-1 | 11 | many | . | TRBV6-5 | TGTGCCAGCAGTCGACCTCCTGAAGCTTTCTTT | CASSRPPEAFF
TRBJ1-1 | 11 | few | . | TRBV30 | TGTGCCTGTAAGACGAACACTGAAGCTTTCTTT | CACKTNTEAFF